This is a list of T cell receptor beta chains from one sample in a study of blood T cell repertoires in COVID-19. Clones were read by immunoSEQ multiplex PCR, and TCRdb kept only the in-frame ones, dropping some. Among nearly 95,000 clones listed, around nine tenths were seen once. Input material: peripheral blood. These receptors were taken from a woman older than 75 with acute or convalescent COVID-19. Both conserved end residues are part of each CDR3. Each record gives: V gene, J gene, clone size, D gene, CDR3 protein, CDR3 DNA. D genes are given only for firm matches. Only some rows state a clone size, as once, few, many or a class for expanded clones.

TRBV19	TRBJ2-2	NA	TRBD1	CASSIRETGESGELFF	TGTGCCAGTAGTATTAGGGAGACAGGGGAGTCCGGGGAGCTGTTTTTT
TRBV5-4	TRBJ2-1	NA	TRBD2	CASSLGGLAGDANEQFF	TGTGCCAGCAGCTTGGGGGGGCTAGCGGGAGACGCGAATGAGCAGTTCTTC
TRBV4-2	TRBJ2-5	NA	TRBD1	CASSRSLGQGKPQYF	TGTGCCAGCAGCCGATCTCTGGGACAGGGGAAACCCCAGTACTTC
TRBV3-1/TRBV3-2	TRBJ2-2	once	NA	CASISRDYTGELFF	TGTGCCAGCATCTCCAGGGACTACACCGGGGAGCTGTTTTTT
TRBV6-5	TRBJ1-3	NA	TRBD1	CASSYSRQGTGNTIYF	TGTGCCAGCAGTTACTCCCGACAGGGGACTGGAAACACCATATATTTT
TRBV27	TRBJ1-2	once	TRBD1	CASSDRDFYGYTF	TGTGCCAGCAGCGACAGGGACTTCTATGGCTACACCTTC
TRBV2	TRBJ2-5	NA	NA	CASSEGTEKETQYF	TGTGCCAGCAGTGAAGGGACAGAGAAAGAGACCCAGTACTTC
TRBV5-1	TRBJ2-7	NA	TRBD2	CASSPGTSGPYEQYF	TGCGCCAGCAGCCCCGGGACTAGCGGCCCCTACGAGCAGTACTTC
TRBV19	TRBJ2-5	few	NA	CASSSGSTQYF	TGTGCCAGTAGCTCTGGCTCGACCCAGTACTTC
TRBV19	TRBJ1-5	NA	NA	CASSITAAESLWPQHF	TGTGCCAGTAGTATAACGGCGGCGGAGTCGTTGTGGCCCCAGCATTTT
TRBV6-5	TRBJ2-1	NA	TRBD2	CASSSSTSGDNEQFF	TGTGCCAGCAGTTCATCGACTAGCGGGGACAATGAGCAGTTCTTC
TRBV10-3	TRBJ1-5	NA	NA	CAISQDGGNQPQHF	TGTGCCATCAGTCAGGACGGAGGAAATCAGCCCCAGCATTTT
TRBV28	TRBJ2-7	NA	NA	CASSSNWASVREQYF	TGTGCCAGCAGCTCGAATTGGGCATCCGTTAGGGAGCAGTACTTC
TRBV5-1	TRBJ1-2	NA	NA	CASSLDGVGGYTF	TGCGCCAGCAGCTTGGACGGGGTAGGGGGCTACACCTTC
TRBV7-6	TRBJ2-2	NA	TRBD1	CASKGQGANGELFF	TGTGCCAGCAAAGGACAGGGGGCGAACGGGGAGCTGTTTTTT
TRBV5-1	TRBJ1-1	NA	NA	CASSWGGITTEAFF	TGCGCCAGCAGCTGGGGAGGGATTACAACTGAAGCTTTCTTT
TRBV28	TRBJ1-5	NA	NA	CASTRAPIEPQHF	TGTGCCAGCACGCGGGCTCCGATCGAGCCCCAGCATTTT
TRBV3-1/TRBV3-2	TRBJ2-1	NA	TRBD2	CASSQVWLAGGEQFF	TGTGCCAGCAGCCAAGTCTGGCTAGCGGGAGGTGAGCAGTTCTTC
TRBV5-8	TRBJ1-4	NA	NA	CASRQELATNEKLFF	TGTGCCAGCAGGCAGGAGCTAGCGACTAATGAAAAACTGTTTTTT
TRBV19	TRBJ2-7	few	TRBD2	CASSPGLAGTPYEQYF	TGTGCCAGTAGTCCGGGACTAGCGGGCACACCCTACGAGCAGTACTTC
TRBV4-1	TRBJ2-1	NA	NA	CASSQDRSYHYNEQFF	TGCGCCAGCAGCCAAGATCGAAGCTACCACTACAATGAGCAGTTCTTC
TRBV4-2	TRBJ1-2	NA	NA	CASSQEQNTANYGYTF	TGTGCCAGCAGCCAAGAACAGAACACAGCTAACTATGGCTACACCTTC
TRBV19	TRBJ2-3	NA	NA	CASSKTEVYTDTQYF	TGTGCCAGTAGTAAGACTGAAGTTTACACAGATACGCAGTATTTT
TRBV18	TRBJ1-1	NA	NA	CASSSKNTEAFF	TGTGCCAGCTCATCAAAGAACACTGAAGCTTTCTTT
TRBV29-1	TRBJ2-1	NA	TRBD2	CSVDKLAYNEQFF	TGCAGCGTTGACAAACTAGCGTACAATGAGCAGTTCTTC
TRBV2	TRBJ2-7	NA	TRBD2	CASTPAGGHEQYF	TGTGCCAGCACCCCAGCGGGGGGTCACGAGCAGTACTTC
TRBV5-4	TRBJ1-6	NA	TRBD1	CASSLGQGMNSPLHF	TGTGCCAGCAGCTTGGGACAGGGAATGAATTCACCCCTCCACTTT
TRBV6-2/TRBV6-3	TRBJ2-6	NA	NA	CASSYLQGRHSGANVLTF	TGTGCCAGCAGTTACCTCCAGGGTCGACACTCTGGGGCCAACGTCCTGACTTTC
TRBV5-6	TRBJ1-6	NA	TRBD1	CASSPRTGSSYNSPLHF	TGTGCCAGCAGCCCCCGGACAGGTAGCTCCTATAATTCACCCCTCCACTTT
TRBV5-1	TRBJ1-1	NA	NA	CASSFQGSGNTEAFF	TGCGCCAGCAGCTTCCAGGGGTCCGGGAACACTGAAGCTTTCTTT
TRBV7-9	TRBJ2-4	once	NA	CASSLLPSGGAKNIQYF	TGTGCCAGCAGCTTATTGCCCTCGGGCGGGGCCAAAAACATTCAGTACTTC
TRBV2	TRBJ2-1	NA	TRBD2	CASSDRTSGSNEQFF	TGTGCCAGCAGTGACCGGACTAGCGGATCCAATGAGCAGTTCTTC
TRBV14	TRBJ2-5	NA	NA	CASSQDIVQETQYF	TGTGCCAGCAGCCAAGATATCGTTCAGGAGACCCAGTACTTC
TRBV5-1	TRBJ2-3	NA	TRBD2	CASSKGLASRYTDTQYF	TGCGCCAGCAGCAAAGGACTAGCTTCTCGTTACACAGATACGCAGTATTTT
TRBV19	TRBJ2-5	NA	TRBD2	CASSTTPGTSGRAWETQYF	TGTGCCAGTAGTACCACACCTGGGACTAGCGGGAGGGCCTGGGAGACCCAGTACTTC
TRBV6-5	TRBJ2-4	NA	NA	CASREGSVAKNIQYF	TGTGCCAGCAGGGAGGGGAGCGTGGCCAAAAACATTCAGTACTTC
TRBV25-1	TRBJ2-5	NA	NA	CASSESGKGLKTQYF	TGTGCCAGCAGTGAATCGGGTAAGGGGTTGAAGACCCAGTACTTC
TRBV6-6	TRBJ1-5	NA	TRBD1	CASSYSRQGTSAQHF	TGTGCCAGCAGTTACTCGAGACAGGGGACGTCGGCCCAGCATTTT
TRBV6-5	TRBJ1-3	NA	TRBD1	CASRTGSGNTIYF	TGTGCCAGCAGGACAGGGTCTGGAAACACCATATATTTT
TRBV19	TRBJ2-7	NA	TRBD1	CASSISGQGIISYEQYF	TGTGCCAGTAGTATATCGGGACAGGGGATCATCTCCTACGAGCAGTACTTC
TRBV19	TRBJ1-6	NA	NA	CASGRAGADSPLHF	TGTGCCAGTGGGAGGGCAGGGGCGGATTCACCCCTCCACTTT
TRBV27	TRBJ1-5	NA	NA	CASSFSQGVGNQPQHF	TGTGCCAGCAGTTTCTCACAGGGCGTAGGCAATCAGCCCCAGCATTTT
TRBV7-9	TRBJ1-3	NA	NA	CASSNVGRGRADFSGNTIYF	TGTGCCAGCAGCAACGTCGGGAGGGGCCGCGCGGATTTCTCTGGAAACACCATATATTTT
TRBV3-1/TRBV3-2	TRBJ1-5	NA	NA	CASSQGGNVGQPQHF	TGTGCCAGCAGCCAGGGGGGAAACGTGGGACAGCCCCAGCATTTT
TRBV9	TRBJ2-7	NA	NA	CASSPRTISYEQYF	TGTGCCAGCAGCCCCAGGACTATCTCCTACGAGCAGTACTTC
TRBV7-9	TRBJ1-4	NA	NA	CASSYRTEEEKLFF	TGTGCCAGCAGCTATCGGACAGAGGAAGAAAAACTGTTTTTT